The next 13 T cell receptor beta chains were all read from a single sample in a study of vaccination and CD4 T cells after COVID-19. Treatment denoted: roughly 11-day PBMC culture with coronavirus spike peptide pools or control peptides (ViraFEST assay). Those CD4+ T cells from the unexposed donor predate the COVID-19 pandemic (2011-2018). Their antigen targets remain unknown. Cultured CD4+ T cell DNA underwent sequencing with the Oncomine TCR Beta short-read assay. DNA came from CD4+ T cells after culture. TCRdb called the PCR reads again in MiXCR, with one record for every CDR3 protein. Found here are approximately 9,900 distinct CDR3 sequences, around 42% of them singletons; the top ten hold under 15%. Sequencing was done on a sample of CD4+ T cells from blood, cultured in vitro. These receptors originate from a human donor in good health.

The V gene is TRBV20-1, the J gene TRBJ1-3, with 9 bases lining up with TRBD1. V shed 0 bases and J 4 bases; nucleotides not matched to a gene: 4. The germline V gene has CDR1 DFQATT and CDR2 SNEGSKA (reference sequence). The CDR3 has 15 amino acids. In nucleotides, the CDR3 is TGCAGTGCTAGAGACGGGACAGGGTACGGAAACACCATATATTTT. It is translated as CSARDGTGYGNTIYF.

By frequency in the sample, this clonotype is medium-sized. The chain carries TRBV7-2 and TRBJ1-2; D unclear. Trimming removed 0 bases at V and 4 bases at J, with 12 bases between. In germline, CDR1 is SGHTA, CDR2 FQGNSA. This CDR3 region has 15 residues. The CDR3 loop is CASSLARRSTYGYTF. CDR3 bases: TGTGCCAGCAGCTTAGCCAGGCGGTCGACCTATGGCTACACCTTC.

This clonotype appeared a few times. The chain employs TRBV11-2 and TRBJ2-7; 9 bases fit TRBD2. The CDR3 sequence is 19 residues long. The junction had 17 bases not matched to a gene; V was cut back by 5 bases and J by 0 bases. The germline CDR1 and CDR2 sequences are SGHAT and FQNNGV. This chain's CDR3 is CASSEPGLAAHLSSYEQYF. CDR3 nucleotides: TGTGCCAGCAGCGAACCGGGACTAGCAGCCCACCTTAGCTCCTACGAGCAGTACTTC.

The chain employs TRBV4-2 and TRBJ1-5, with 9 positions matching TRBD1. Germline V gives CDR1 LGHNA, CDR2 YNFKEQ. The CDR3 extends over 15 amino acids. The J segment lost 5 bases and the V segment lost 3 bases, leaving 5 bases of the junction unmatched. For the CDR3, the DNA is TGTGCCAGCAGCCAGGGACAGGGAAGCGATCAGCCCCAGCATTTT. The encoded protein is CASSQGQGSDQPQHF.

This clonotype was seen only a few times. The J gene is TRBJ1-1, the V gene TRBV28; D is unclear. CDR3 length: 11 residues. V lost 7 bases, J lost 6 bases, and 9 bases lay in between. CDR1 is MDHEN, CDR2 SYDVKM, per germline. Written as DNA, the CDR3 is TGTGCCAGCACACGGTATCCTGAAGCTTTCTTT. Protein sequence: CASTRYPEAFF.

The CDR3 is CATSEREEYGYTF. For the CDR3, the DNA is TGTGCCACCAGTGAAAGGGAGGAGTATGGCTACACCTTC. The V gene is TRBV24-1, the J gene TRBJ1-2; D gene ambiguous. V lost 4 bases and J lost 5, with 10 bases in between. Germline CDR1 is KGHDR and CDR2 is SFDVKD. This CDR3 region has 13 residues.

The J gene is TRBJ2-3, the V gene TRBV6-1; 8 bases match TRBD2. The CDR3 is made up of 15 amino acids. Germline lookup yields CDR1 MNHNS and CDR2 SASEGT. J was trimmed by 1 base and V by 1 base; bases with no gene match: 1. The CDR3 protein is CASSEVLAGTDTQYF. CDR3 nucleotides: TGTGCCAGCAGTGAAGTACTAGCGGGCACAGATACGCAGTATTTT.

This clonotype was seen only a few times. The rearrangement uses TRBV7-3 and TRBJ2-1, with a weak D call TRBD1 (6 bases). Trimming cost V 1 base and J 7 bases, with 11 bases left between them. CDR1 and CDR2 (germline): SGHTA, FQGTGA. The CDR3 runs to 14 residues. CDR3 DNA: TGTGCCAGCAGCTTAAACCTCCAGGGGAATGAGCAGTTCTTC. Translating gives CASSLNLQGNEQFF.

The table lists this clonotype with a few counts. The chain carries TRBV20-1 and TRBJ2-2, with 12 bases identical to TRBD2. The CDR3 runs to 17 residues. Germline CDR1 DFQATT, CDR2 SNEGSKA (reference sequence). V was clipped by 2 bases and J by 3 bases; unmatched bases: 7. In DNA, the CDR3 is TGCAGTGCTAGACGGCTAGCGGGAGGGCCCGACACCGGGGAGCTGTTTTTT. Protein product: CSARRLAGGPDTGELFF.

This clonotype was seen a handful of times. The chain is built from TRBV27 and TRBJ1-2; the D is unclear. Germline loops: CDR1 MNHEY, CDR2 SMNVEV (reference sequence). The ends were cut back, 4 bases at V and 0 bases at J, with 9 bases in the middle. The CDR3 consists of 14 residues. The CDR3 coding sequence is TGTGCCAGCAGTTCTACCCCATCTAACTATGGCTACACCTTC. As protein: CASSSTPSNYGYTF.

The table lists this clonotype with a few counts. V and J are TRBV7-9 and TRBJ1-5; D uncertain. CDR1 is SEHNR and CDR2 is FQNEAQ in the germline V gene (reference sequence). Trimming removed 5 bases at V and 11 bases at J, with 13 bases between. The CDR3 loop spans 12 amino acids. The CDR3: CASSLSVGAQHF. In DNA form, the CDR3 reads TGTGCCAGCAGCCTCTCGGTCGGGGCCCAGCATTTT.

Within the sample, this clonotype is medium-sized (0.01 to 0.1%). The rearrangement links TRBV6-1 to TRBJ1-5; weak D call: TRBD1 (6 bases). Trimming stripped 4 bases from V and 6 bases from J, with 19 bases between. The CDR3 length is 16 residues. Germline CDR1 and CDR2: MNHNS and SASEGT. In DNA form, the CDR3 reads TGTGCCAGCAGTGCCACTCCAACAGGGTCGGGTCAGCCCCAGCATTTT. This sequence encodes CASSATPTGSGQPQHF.

The rearrangement links TRBV5-1 to TRBJ2-7; no firm D call. CDR1 and CDR2 from the germline V gene are SGHRS and YFSETQ. The V end was cut by 0 bases, the J end by 3 bases, with 13 bases between. The CDR3 length is 15 residues. The CDR3 loop is CASSLDSKYSYEQYF. CDR3 coding DNA: TGCGCCAGCAGCTTGGACAGTAAGTATAGCTACGAGCAGTACTTC.